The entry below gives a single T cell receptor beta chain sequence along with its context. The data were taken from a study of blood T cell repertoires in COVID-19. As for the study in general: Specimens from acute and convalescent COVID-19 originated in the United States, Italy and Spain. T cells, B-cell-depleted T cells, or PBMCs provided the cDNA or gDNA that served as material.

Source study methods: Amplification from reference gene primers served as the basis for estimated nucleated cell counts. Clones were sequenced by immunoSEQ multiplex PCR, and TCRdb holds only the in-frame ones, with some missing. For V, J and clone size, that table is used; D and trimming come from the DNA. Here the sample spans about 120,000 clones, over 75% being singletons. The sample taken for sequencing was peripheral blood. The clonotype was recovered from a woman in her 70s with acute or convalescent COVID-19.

The CDR3 sequence: CASSPIGQGGSPYPEAFF. The DNA for the CDR3 is TGCGCCAGCAGCCCGATCGGTCAGGGGGGTAGCCCGTACCCTGAAGCTTTCTTT. This sequence joins TRBV4-1 and TRBJ1-1; TRBD1 aligns across 7 bases. This CDR3 region has 18 residues. Germline values: CDR1 MGHRA, CDR2 YSYEKL. Trimming at V came to 4 bases and at J to 6 bases, leaving 20 bases not matched to a gene.